This T cell receptor beta chain originates from a study of blood T cell repertoires in COVID-19. Study in general: The analysed material was cDNA or gDNA that came from T cells, B-cell-depleted T cells, or PBMCs.

Germline trimming cut 7 bases from V and 3 bases from J; bases unmatched to any gene: 0. This CDR3 contains 13 residues. Germline assignment: CDR1 MNHEY and CDR2 SVGAGI. The data were produced by immunoSEQ multiplex PCR, yet TCRdb's version contains in-frame clones alone and is incomplete. The sample yields under 30,000 clones, about nine tenths seen once. This TCR came from a man aged 50 to 59 with active COVID-19. Material: peripheral blood. The chain joins TRBV6-5 to TRBJ2-1, with TRBD2 matching over 10 bases. The CDR3 region has the DNA TGTGCCAGCACTAGCGGGGGCTACAATGAGCAGTTCTTC. Translating gives CASTSGGYNEQFF.